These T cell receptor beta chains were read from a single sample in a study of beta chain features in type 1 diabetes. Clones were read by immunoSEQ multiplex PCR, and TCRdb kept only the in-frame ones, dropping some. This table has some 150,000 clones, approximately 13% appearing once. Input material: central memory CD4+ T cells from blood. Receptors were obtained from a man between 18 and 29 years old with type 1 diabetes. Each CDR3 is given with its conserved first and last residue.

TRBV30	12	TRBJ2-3	CAWSVLGDTQYF
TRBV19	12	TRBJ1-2	CASSTDLYGYTF
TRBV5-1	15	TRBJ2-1	CASSLTGSPDDEQFF
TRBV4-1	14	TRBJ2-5	CASSPSPGSETQYF
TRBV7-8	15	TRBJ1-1	CASSFATASNTEAFF
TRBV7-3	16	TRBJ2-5	CASSLAPLDRQETQYF
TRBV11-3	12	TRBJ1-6	CASHKRNSPLHF
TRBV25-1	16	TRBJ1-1	CASRPPGTGGLTEAFF
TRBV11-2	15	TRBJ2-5	CASSLGRGLHGTQYF
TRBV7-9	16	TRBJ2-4	CASSLGQDLAKNIQYF
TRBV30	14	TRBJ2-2	CAWKEGMDTGELFF
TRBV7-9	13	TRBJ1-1	CASSLWGDTEAFF
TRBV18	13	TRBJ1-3	CASSQGSGNTIYF
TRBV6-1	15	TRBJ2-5	CASSERGQHQETQYF
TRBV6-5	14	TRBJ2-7	CASTPGTGRDEQYF
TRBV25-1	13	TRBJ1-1	CASQAVIDTEAFF
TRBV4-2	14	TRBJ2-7	CATGDRGRSYEQYF
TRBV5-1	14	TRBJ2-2	CASSRGLDTGELFF
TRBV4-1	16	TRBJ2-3	CASSQARDDLTDTQYF
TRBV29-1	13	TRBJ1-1	CSVGNDRGSEAFF
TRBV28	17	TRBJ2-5	CASRPHRLAGRKETQYF
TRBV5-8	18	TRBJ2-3	CASSFPDQGAGSTDTQYF
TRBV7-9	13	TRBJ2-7	CASSLGGVYEQYF
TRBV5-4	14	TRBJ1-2	CASSLNSGVYGYTF
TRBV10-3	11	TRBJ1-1	CAISEAREAFF
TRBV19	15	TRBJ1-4	CASSVTWRAGEKLFF
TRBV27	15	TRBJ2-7	CASRLGRTSSYEQYF
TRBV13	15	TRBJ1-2	CASSLGVQENYGYTF
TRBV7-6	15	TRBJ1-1	CASSPLGPMNTEAFF
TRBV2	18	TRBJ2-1	CASSEAAGRALSYNEQFF
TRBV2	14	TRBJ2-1	CASSVSLSYNEQFF
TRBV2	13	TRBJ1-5	CASCEGVSQPQHF
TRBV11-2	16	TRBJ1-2	CASSSVRSTPQSGYTF
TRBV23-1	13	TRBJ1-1	CASSPGDSTSAFF
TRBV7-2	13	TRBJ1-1	CASSLGSSTEAFF
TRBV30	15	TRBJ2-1	CAWSVRRGVLNEQFF
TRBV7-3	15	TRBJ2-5	CASSPYRLQQETQYF
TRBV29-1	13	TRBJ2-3	CSVGGGSTDTQYF
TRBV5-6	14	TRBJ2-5	CASSPPGGQETQYF
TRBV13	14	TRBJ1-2	CASSSRTLSGGYTF
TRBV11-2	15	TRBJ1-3	CASSLVGGAGNTIYF
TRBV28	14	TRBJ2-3	CASRDSGGGNTQYF
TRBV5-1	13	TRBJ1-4	CASSLGQVEKLFF
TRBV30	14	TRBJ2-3	CAWNAGFSTDTQYF
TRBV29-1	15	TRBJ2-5	CSVHTVSEPKETQYF
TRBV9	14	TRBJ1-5	CASSITGEGQPQHF
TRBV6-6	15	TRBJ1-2	CASRARDGGSYGYTF
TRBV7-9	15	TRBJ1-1	CASSLSQIMNTEAFF
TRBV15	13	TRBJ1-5	CATSRPGVAPQHF
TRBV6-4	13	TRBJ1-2	CASSEQEGNGYTF
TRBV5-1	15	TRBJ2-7	CASSSLGQASYEQYF
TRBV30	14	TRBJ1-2	CAWSVQSGFYGYTF
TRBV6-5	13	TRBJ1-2	CATRQRPIYGYTF
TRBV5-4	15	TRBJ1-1	CASSFRDRLNTEAFF